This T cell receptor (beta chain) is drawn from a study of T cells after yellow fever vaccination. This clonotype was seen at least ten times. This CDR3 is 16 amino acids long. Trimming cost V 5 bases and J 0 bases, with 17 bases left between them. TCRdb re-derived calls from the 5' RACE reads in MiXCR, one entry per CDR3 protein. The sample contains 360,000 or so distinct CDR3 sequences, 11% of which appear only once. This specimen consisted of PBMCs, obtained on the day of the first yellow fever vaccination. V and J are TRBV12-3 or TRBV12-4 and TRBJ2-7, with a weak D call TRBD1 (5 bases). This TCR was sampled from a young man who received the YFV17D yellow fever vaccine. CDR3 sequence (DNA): TGTGCCAGCAGTGCCTACACAGGCATGACCTCCTACGAGCAGTACTTC. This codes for CASSAYTGMTSYEQYF.